These T cell receptor beta chains were read from a single sample in a study of blood T cell repertoires in COVID-19. TCRdb keeps only in-frame clones here, not all; method: immunoSEQ multiplex PCR. This table has under 150,000 clones, roughly 84% appearing once. The sequenced sample consisted of PBMCs or T cells enriched from blood (not recorded which). These receptors all come from a woman aged 45-59 years who had been exposed to COVID-19. The CDR3 runs from the conserved cysteine through the conserved F or W. The D gene is left open where the match is weak. Clone size is stated in some rows and not others, as once, few, many or a class when expanded.

clone_size j_call d_call v_call cdr3_aa cdr3_nt
few TRBJ1-1 - TRBV15 CATSTDMNTEAFF TGTGCCACCAGCACGGACATGAACACTGAAGCTTTCTTT
- TRBJ1-1 - TRBV9 CASSVGPGLNTEAFF TGTGCCAGCAGCGTAGGGCCAGGCTTGAACACTGAAGCTTTCTTT
- TRBJ2-7 TRBD2 TRBV11-2 CASSFAGAYEQYF TGTGCCAGCAGCTTTGCGGGAGCCTACGAGCAGTACTTC
- TRBJ2-3 TRBD1 TRBV6-2/TRBV6-3 CASSYSKDRGRKANTQYF TGTGCCAGCAGTTACTCGAAGGACAGGGGGCGCAAAGCCAATACGCAGTATTTT
- TRBJ2-6 - TRBV19 CASIPDILSGANVLTF TGTGCCAGTATCCCGGACATTTTGTCTGGGGCCAACGTCCTGACTTTC
- TRBJ1-1 - TRBV3-1/TRBV3-2 CASSQVGAEAFF TGTGCCAGCAGCCAAGTCGGGGCTGAAGCTTTCTTT
few TRBJ1-1 - TRBV29-1 CSVETPKAFF TGCAGCGTTGAGACTCCGAAAGCTTTCTTT
- TRBJ2-2 - TRBV6-5 CASSYLAGRTGELFF TGTGCCAGCAGTTACCTTGCGGGGCGCACCGGGGAGCTGTTTTTT
- TRBJ1-1 TRBD1 TRBV6-5 CASSVTGTPRAFF TGTGCCAGCAGCGTGACAGGGACCCCTCGGGCTTTCTTT
- TRBJ1-3 TRBD1 TRBV12-5 CARQDRTKNTIYF TGTGCTAGACAGGACAGGACGAAAAACACCATATATTTT
- TRBJ2-5 - TRBV19 CATRGPGGETQYF TGTGCCACCAGAGGTCCAGGGGGGGAGACCCAGTACTTC
- TRBJ1-5 TRBD1 TRBV7-9 CASSLGTGGFRSNQPQHF TGTGCCAGCAGCTTAGGGACAGGGGGCTTTAGGAGCAATCAGCCCCAGCATTTT
- TRBJ2-7 TRBD1 TRBV29-1 CSVADRASYEQYF TGCAGCGTCGCCGACAGGGCCTCCTACGAGCAGTACTTC
- TRBJ1-2 - TRBV19 CASSYRVSNYGYTF TGTGCCAGTAGTTACAGGGTATCTAACTATGGCTACACCTTC
once TRBJ2-7 - TRBV2 CAARGIRPEQYF TGTGCCGCCAGAGGTATTAGGCCCGAGCAGTACTTC
- TRBJ2-2 - TRBV2 CASSALRGDTGELFF TGTGCCAGCAGTGCCTTGCGGGGCGACACCGGGGAGCTGTTTTTT
- TRBJ1-1 TRBD1 TRBV18 CASSLDRVNTEAFF TGTGCCAGCTCACTGGACAGGGTGAACACTGAAGCTTTCTTT
- TRBJ2-1 - TRBV21-1 CASSLLSLNEQFF TGTGCCAGCAGCCTTTTATCCCTAAATGAGCAGTTCTTC
- TRBJ2-1 - TRBV11-2 CASSLDRRLGEQFF TGTGCCAGCAGCTTAGATCGTAGGTTGGGCGAGCAGTTCTTC
once TRBJ2-1 - TRBV19 CASSPLQGTGHSEQFF TGTGCCAGTAGTCCGTTACAGGGAACTGGGCATAGTGAGCAGTTCTTC
- TRBJ2-5 TRBD1 TRBV5-4 CASRRQGAQETQYF TGTGCCAGCAGGAGACAGGGGGCGCAGGAGACCCAGTACTTC
once TRBJ1-6 TRBD1 TRBV27 CASSLSSGQGSFLHF TGTGCCAGCAGTTTATCTTCGGGACAGGGTTCTTTCCTCCACTTT
- TRBJ1-1 - TRBV7-2 CASRRDRSLHEAFF TGTGCCAGCAGGCGAGACAGGAGCCTGCATGAAGCTTTCTTT
few TRBJ2-3 - TRBV25-1 CASSYGSTDTQYF TGTGCCAGCAGTTACGGGAGCACAGATACGCAGTATTTT
- TRBJ2-5 - TRBV7-2 CASSSLTGIRETQYF TGTGCCAGCAGCTCTCTGACAGGCATTCGAGAGACCCAGTACTTC
once TRBJ2-2 TRBD2 TRBV6-5 CASRSGTSGAGELFF TGTGCCAGCAGGTCCGGGACTAGTGGCGCCGGGGAGCTGTTTTTT
- TRBJ1-1 - TRBV25-1 CASVSDWPGTEAFF TGTGCCAGCGTCTCGGACTGGCCTGGGACTGAAGCTTTCTTT
- TRBJ1-5 - TRBV19 CASSAGERSNQPQHF TGTGCCAGTAGTGCAGGGGAAAGGAGCAATCAGCCCCAGCATTTT
- TRBJ1-4 - TRBV18 CASSPLGATNEKLFF TGTGCCAGCTCACCACTGGGCGCAACTAATGAAAAACTGTTTTTT
- TRBJ1-5 - TRBV18 CASSPDMEKATQHF TGTGCCAGCTCACCCGACATGGAAAAAGCTACCCAGCATTTT
- TRBJ2-1 TRBD2 TRBV5-6 CASSWGGRHSYNEQFF TGTGCCAGCAGCTGGGGCGGGAGGCACTCCTACAATGAGCAGTTCTTC
- TRBJ2-7 TRBD2 TRBV7-9 CASSPTSRYEQYF TGTGCCAGCAGCCCGACTAGCCGCTACGAGCAGTACTTC
- TRBJ1-4 - TRBV7-2 CASSRTGLGNEKLFF TGTGCCAGCAGCAGAACAGGGTTGGGTAATGAAAAACTGTTTTTT
- TRBJ1-4 - TRBV5-1 CASRSFGGDEKLFF TGCGCCAGCAGATCATTCGGGGGGGATGAAAAACTGTTTTTT
- TRBJ2-7 TRBD1 TRBV6-2/TRBV6-3 CASGRTGGSYEQYF TGTGCCAGCGGCCGGACAGGGGGCTCCTACGAGCAGTACTTC
- TRBJ1-1 - TRBV29-1 CSVVVTEAFF TGCAGCGTTGTCGTCACTGAAGCTTTCTTT